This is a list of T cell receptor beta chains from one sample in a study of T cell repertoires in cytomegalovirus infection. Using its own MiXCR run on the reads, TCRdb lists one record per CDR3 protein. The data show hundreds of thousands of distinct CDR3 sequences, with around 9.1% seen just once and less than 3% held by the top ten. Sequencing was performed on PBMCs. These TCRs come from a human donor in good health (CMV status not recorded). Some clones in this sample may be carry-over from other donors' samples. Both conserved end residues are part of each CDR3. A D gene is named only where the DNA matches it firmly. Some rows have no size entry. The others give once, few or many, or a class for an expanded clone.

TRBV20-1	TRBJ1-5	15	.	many	TGCAGTGCTAGACTCAGGACGGGCGCAGATCAGCCCCAGCATTTT	CSARLRTGADQPQHF
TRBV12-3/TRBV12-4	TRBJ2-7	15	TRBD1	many	TGTGCCAGCAGTCGTGGGACAGGGGTACTCTACGAGCAGTACTTC	CASSRGTGVLYEQYF
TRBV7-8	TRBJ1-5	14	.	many	TGTGCCAGCAGCTTAAAGCGCATCAATCAGCCCCAGCATTTT	CASSLKRINQPQHF
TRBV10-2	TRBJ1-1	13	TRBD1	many	TGCGCCAGCACCGGACAGGGGAACACTGAAGCTTTCTTT	CASTGQGNTEAFF
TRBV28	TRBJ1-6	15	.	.	TGTGCCAGCAGTTCGACACGCTCCTATAATTCACCCCTCCACTTT	CASSSTRSYNSPLHF
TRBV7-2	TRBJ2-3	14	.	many	TGTGCCAGCAGCCGGGACCACACGATGGCTACGCAGTATTTT	CASSRDHTMATQYF
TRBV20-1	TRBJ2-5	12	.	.	TGCAGTGCCTCCGAGGGGGGAGAGACCCAGTACTTC	CSASEGGETQYF
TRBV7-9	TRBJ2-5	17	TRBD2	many	TGTGCCAGCAGCAGAACCCCGGGACTACAGTACCAAGAGACCCAGTACTTC	CASSRTPGLQYQETQYF
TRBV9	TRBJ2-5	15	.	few	TGTGCCAGCAGCGTAGCAGCTGGGGGCCAAGAGACCCAGTACTTC	CASSVAAGGQETQYF
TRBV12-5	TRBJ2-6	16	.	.	TGTGCTAGTGGTTCACCCAGGGGCCCTGGGGCCAACGTCCTGACTTTC	CASGSPRGPGANVLTF
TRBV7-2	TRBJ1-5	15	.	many	TGTGCCAGCAGCTTATGGGGTCGGGGTAATCAGCCCCAGCATTTT	CASSLWGRGNQPQHF
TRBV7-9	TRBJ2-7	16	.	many	TGTGCCAGCAGCCCTCCCACCGGGCCTCACTCCTACGAGCAGTACTTC	CASSPPTGPHSYEQYF
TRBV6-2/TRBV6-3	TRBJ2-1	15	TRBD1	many	TGTGCCAGCAGTTACTTCCAGACAGGGGGGAATGAGCAGTTCTTC	CASSYFQTGGNEQFF
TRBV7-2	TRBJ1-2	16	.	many	TGTGCCAGCAGCTTAGGTTCGGTGGGGGGCGTCGGTGGCTACACCTTC	CASSLGSVGGVGGYTF
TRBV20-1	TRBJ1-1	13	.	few	TGCAGTGCTATTCTTGGTTTGAACACTGAAGCTTTCTTT	CSAILGLNTEAFF
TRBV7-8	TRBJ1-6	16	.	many	TGTGCCAGCAGCTTAACGCGGAGCTCCTATAATTCACCCCTCCACTTT	CASSLTRSSYNSPLHF
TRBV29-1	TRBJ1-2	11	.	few	TGCAGCGTTGTATTTGGTCATGGCTACACCTTC	CSVVFGHGYTF
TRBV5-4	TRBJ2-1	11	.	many	TGTGCCAGCAGCCGGGGGTCCGAGCAGTTCTTC	CASSRGSEQFF
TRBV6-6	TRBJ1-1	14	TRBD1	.	TGTGCCAGCAGTCCGGCAGGGGGCATAGCTGAAGCTTTCTTT	CASSPAGGIAEAFF
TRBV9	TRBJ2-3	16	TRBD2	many	TGTGCCAGCAGCGTAAGCGGGGGGGCCTACACAGATACGCAGTATTTT	CASSVSGGAYTDTQYF
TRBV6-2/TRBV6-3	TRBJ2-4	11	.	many	TGTGCCAGCAGCTCAAGAAACGTTCAGTACTTC	CASSSRNVQYF
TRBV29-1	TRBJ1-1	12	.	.	TGCAGCGTTGCCTCTAGAGCCACTGAAGCTTTCTTT	CSVASRATEAFF
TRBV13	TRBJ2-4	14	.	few	TGTGCCAGCAGCCCTAGGGGGGGGGCAAACATTCAGTACTTC	CASSPRGGANIQYF
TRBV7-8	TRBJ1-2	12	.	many	TGTGCCAGCAGCCCGGACATCTATGGCTACACCTTC	CASSPDIYGYTF
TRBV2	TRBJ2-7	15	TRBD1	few	TGTGCCAGCAGTCCGTTCGGGACAGGGGTCTACGAGCAGTACTTC	CASSPFGTGVYEQYF
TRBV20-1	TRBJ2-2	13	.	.	TGCAGTGCTAGAGGCCGGACCACCGGGGAGCTGTTTTTT	CSARGRTTGELFF
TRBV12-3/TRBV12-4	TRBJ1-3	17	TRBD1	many	TGTGCCAGCAGTCTCATCAGGGGGGGCCAATCTGGAAACACCATATATTTT	CASSLIRGGQSGNTIYF
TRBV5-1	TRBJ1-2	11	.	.	TGCGCCAGCAGCGCCGGGATCGGCTACACCTTC	CASSAGIGYTF
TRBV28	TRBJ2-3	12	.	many	TGTGCCAGCAGTTTGCCACGGCGGTCGCAGTATTTT	CASSLPRRSQYF
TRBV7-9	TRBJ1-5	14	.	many	TGTGCCAGCAGCCCCACAGCGATCAATCAGCCCCAGCATTTT	CASSPTAINQPQHF
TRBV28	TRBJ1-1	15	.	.	TGTGCCAGCACTCCGATGGGGGGGCAGAACACTGAAGCTTTCTTT	CASTPMGGQNTEAFF
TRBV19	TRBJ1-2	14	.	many	TGTGCCAGTAGTGTGCGTACAGGGAACTATGGCTACACCTTC	CASSVRTGNYGYTF
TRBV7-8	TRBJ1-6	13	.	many	TGTGCCAGCAGCCCTCTGGGCGTAATTGTGCTCCACTTT	CASSPLGVIVLHF
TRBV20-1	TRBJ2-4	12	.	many	TGCAGTGCTAGCCGGGGTATAAACATTCAGTACTTC	CSASRGINIQYF
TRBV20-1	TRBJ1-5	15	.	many	TGCAGTGCTAGAGATCCATACTATAGCAATCAGCCCCAGCATTTT	CSARDPYYSNQPQHF